This TCR beta chain was found in a study of synovial regulatory T cells in juvenile arthritis. Sequencing was performed with immunoSEQ multiplex PCR; in TCRdb, only in-frame clones are kept and a portion is missing. This sample's table has 9,000 to 10,000 clones. The CDR3 sequence is 14 residues long. DNA is not recorded here. Looked up from germline, CDR1 is MNHEY and CDR2 is SMNVEV (reference sequence). This TCR was sampled from a donor aged 2-35 years with juvenile idiopathic arthritis. The sequencing input was Treg cells from blood. Described subset: remaining (HLA-DR-negative) circulating blood Treg cells. The chain uses TRBV27 and TRBJ2-7. The chain's CDR3 is CASSSPELSYEQYF.